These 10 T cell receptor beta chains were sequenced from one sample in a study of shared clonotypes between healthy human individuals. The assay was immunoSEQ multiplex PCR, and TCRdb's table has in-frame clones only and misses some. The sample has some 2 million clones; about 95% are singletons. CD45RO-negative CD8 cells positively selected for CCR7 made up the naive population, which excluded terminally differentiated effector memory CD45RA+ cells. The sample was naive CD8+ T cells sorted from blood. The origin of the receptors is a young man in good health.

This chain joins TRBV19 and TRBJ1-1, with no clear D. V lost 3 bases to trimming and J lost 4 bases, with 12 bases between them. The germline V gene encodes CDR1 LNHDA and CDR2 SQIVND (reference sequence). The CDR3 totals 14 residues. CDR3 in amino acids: CASSIGSEVTEAFF. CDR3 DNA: TGTGCCAGTAGTATTGGGTCGGAGGTCACTGAAGCTTTCTTT.

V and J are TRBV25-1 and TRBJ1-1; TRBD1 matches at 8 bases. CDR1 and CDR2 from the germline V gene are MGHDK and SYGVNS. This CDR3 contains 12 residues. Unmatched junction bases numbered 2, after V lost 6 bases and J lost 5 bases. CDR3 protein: CASSTGGTEAFF. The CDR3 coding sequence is TGTGCCAGCAGCACAGGGGGAACTGAAGCTTTCTTT.

This chain's CDR3 is CASREVGGNTEAFF. CDR3 bases: TGTGCCAGCAGGGAGGTTGGGGGGAACACTGAAGCTTTCTTT. The chain couples TRBV2 to TRBJ1-1, with a weak D call TRBD1 (5 bases). Germline V lookup: CDR1 SNHLY, CDR2 FYNNEI. The germline V and J ends were trimmed by 6 bases and 1 base, with 12 bases remaining between them. This CDR3 is built from 14 residues.

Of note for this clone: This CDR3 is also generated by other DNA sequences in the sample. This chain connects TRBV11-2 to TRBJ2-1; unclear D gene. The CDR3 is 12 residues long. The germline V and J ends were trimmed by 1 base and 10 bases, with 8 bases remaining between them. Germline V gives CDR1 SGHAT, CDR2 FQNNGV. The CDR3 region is CASSLGASEQFF. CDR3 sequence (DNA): TGTGCCAGCAGCTTAGGGGCATCGGAGCAGTTCTTC.

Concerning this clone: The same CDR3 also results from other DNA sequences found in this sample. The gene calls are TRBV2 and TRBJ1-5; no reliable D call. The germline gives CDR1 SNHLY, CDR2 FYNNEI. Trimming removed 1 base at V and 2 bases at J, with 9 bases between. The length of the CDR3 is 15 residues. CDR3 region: CASSEVPEGNQPQHF. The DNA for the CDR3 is TGTGCCAGCAGTGAAGTACCGGAGGGCAATCAGCCCCAGCATTTT.

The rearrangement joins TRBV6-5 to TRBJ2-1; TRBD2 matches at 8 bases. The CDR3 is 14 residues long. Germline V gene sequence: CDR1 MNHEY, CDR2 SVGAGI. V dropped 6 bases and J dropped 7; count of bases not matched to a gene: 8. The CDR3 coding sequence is TGTGCCAGCAGCCACGGGGGGGAGTGGAATGAGCAGTTCTTC. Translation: CASSHGGEWNEQFF.

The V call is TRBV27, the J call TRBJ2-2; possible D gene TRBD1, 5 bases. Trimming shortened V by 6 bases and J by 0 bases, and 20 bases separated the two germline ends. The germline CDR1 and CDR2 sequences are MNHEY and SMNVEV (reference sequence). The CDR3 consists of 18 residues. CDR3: CASRLWAPGSANTGELFF. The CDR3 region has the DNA TGTGCCAGCAGACTTTGGGCTCCAGGGTCGGCGAACACCGGGGAGCTGTTTTTT.

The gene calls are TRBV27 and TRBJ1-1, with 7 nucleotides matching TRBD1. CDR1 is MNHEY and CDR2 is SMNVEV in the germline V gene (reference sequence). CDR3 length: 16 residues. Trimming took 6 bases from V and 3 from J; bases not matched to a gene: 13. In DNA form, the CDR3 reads TGTGCCAGCAGCTCCGGGACAGCGCCTTTTTACACTGAAGCTTTCTTT. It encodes CASSSGTAPFYTEAFF.

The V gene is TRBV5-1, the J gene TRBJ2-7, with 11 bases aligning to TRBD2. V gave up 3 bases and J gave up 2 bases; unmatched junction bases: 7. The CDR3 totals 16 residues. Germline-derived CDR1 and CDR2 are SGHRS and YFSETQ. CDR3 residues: CASSYGIAGGAYEQYF. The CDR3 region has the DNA TGCGCCAGCAGCTACGGTATAGCGGGAGGGGCCTACGAGCAGTACTTC. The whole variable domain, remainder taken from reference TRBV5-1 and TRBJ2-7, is KAGVTQTPRYLIKTRGQQVTLSCSPISGHRSVSWYQQTPGQGLQFLFEYFSETQRNKGNFPGRFSGRQFSNSRSEMNVSTLELGDSALYLCASSYGIAGGAYEQYFGPGTRLTVT.

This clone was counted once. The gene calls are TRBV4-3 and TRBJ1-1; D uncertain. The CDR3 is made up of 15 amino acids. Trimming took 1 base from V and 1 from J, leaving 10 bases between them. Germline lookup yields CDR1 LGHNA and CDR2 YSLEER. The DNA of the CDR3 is TGCGCCAGCAGCCAAGGGTCGGGGTGGAACACTGAAGCTTTCTTT. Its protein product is CASSQGSGWNTEAFF.